These 16 T cell receptor beta chains were all obtained from the same sample, sequenced in a study of cytomegalovirus exposure and HLA in healthy donors. PCR involved 60 Vbeta and 13 Jbeta primers. This table comes from immunoSEQ multiplex PCR, and its TCRdb copy is limited to in-frame clones, with some not included. The data hold around 140,000 clones, with more than 7.5% observed a single time. The sequenced sample consisted of PBMCs. Receptors were obtained from a man aged 45-65 years in good health and CMV-seronegative.

Comment on this clone: As the CDR3 is not closed by the conserved phenylalanine or tryptophan, this likely results from a read error. The chain employs TRBV14 and TRBJ2-3; 8 bases align to TRBD2. This CDR3 region has 14 residues. Losses at the gene ends were 8 bases for V and 3 bases for J; bases not matched to a gene: 7. Germline V gene lookup returns CDR1 SGHDN and CDR2 FVKESK. CDR3 loop: CASGTGGKTDTQYL. The CDR3 nucleotides read TGTGCCAGCGGGACGGGAGGGAAGACAGATACGCAGTATTTG.

This clone was counted only a few times. J is TRBJ1-4 and V is TRBV10-3; D gene uncertain. Germline V lookup: CDR1 ENHRY, CDR2 SYGVKD. The CDR3 length is 15 residues. The V and J ends lost 6 bases and 0 bases respectively, with 11 bases between them. In DNA, the CDR3 is TGTGCCATCAGGGCCGGGGTTGCAACTAATGAAAAACTGTTTTTT. The encoded protein is CAIRAGVATNEKLFF.

The chain combines TRBV6-1 with TRBJ2-5; the D gene is possibly TRBD2 (5 bases). The CDR3 spans 13 residues. Per the germline V gene, CDR1 is MNHNS and CDR2 is SASEGT. Trimming removed 8 bases from V and 3 bases from J, with 13 bases in between. The CDR3 DNA is TGTGCCAGCCCCAGGCCCGGGGAAGAGACCCAGTACTTC. Protein: CASPRPGEETQYF.

This clone has only a few counts. The rearrangement links TRBV5-1 to TRBJ2-4, with D unresolved. CDR1 SGHRS and CDR2 YFSETQ come from the germline V gene. Trimming removed 5 bases from V and 0 bases from J, with 6 bases in between. This CDR3 region has 13 residues. CDR3 nucleotide sequence: TGCGCCAGCAGTACTGAAGCCAAAAACATTCAGTACTTC. It translates to CASSTEAKNIQYF.

This clone has only a few counts. This chain links TRBV7-9 with TRBJ1-5; 10 nucleotides match TRBD1. Per germline, CDR1 SEHNR and CDR2 FQNEAQ (reference sequence). Trimming removed 5 bases from V and 0 bases from J; junction bases left unmatched: 7. CDR3 size: 17 residues. CDR3 region: CASSPGQGGFSNQPQHF. The CDR3 DNA reads TGTGCCAGCAGCCCTGGACAGGGGGGGTTTAGCAATCAGCCCCAGCATTTT. The variable domain in full, completed from reference TRBV7-9 and TRBJ1-5, reads DTGVSQNPRHKITKRGQNVTFRCDPISEHNRLYWYRQTLGQGPEFLTYFQNEAQLEKSRLLSDRFSAERPKGSFSTLEIQRTEQGDSAMYLCASSPGQGGFSNQPQHFGDGTRLSIL.

The genes are TRBV25-1 and TRBJ2-1; tentative D call: TRBD1 (6 bases). Germline V CDR1 and CDR2: MGHDK, SYGVNS. This CDR3 is built from 16 residues. Between the trimmed V and J ends, which lost 1 base and 1 base, there was a span of 11 bases. The CDR3 sequence is CASSELGRGSYNEQFF. CDR3 nucleotide sequence: TGTGCCAGCAGTGAATTAGGCAGGGGATCCTACAATGAGCAGTTCTTC.

The chain couples TRBV19 to TRBJ2-7, with D possibly being TRBD1 (7 bases). V was shortened by 7 bases and J by 4 bases, with 17 bases between the two germline ends. CDR3 length equals 14 residues. Germline V gene sequence: CDR1 LNHDA, CDR2 SQIVND (reference sequence). CDR3 in amino acids: CASMEGQPGYEQYF. DNA for the CDR3: TGTGCCAGTATGGAGGGACAGCCAGGATACGAGCAGTACTTC. The whole variable domain, remainder taken from reference TRBV19 and TRBJ2-7, is DGGITQSPKYLFRKEGQNVTLSCEQNLNHDAMYWYRQDPGQGLRLIYYSQIVNDFQKGDIAEGYSVSREKKESFPLTVTSAQKNPTAFYLCASMEGQPGYEQYFGPGTRLTVT.

In its sample, this clone was seen a few times. This chain joins TRBV5-6 and TRBJ2-5; D uncertain. CDR1 and CDR2 (germline): SGHDT, YYEEEE. Trimming cost V 0 bases and J 4 bases, with 7 bases left between them. This CDR3 is 13 amino acids long. This CDR3 is CASSLVSLETQYF. CDR3 in DNA: TGTGCCAGCAGCTTGGTCTCCCTAGAGACCCAGTACTTC.

V usage is TRBV28 and J usage is TRBJ1-2, with D perhaps matching TRBD1 (6 bases). The V end lost 4 bases, the J end lost 2 bases, and 8 bases lay between the germline ends. The CDR3 runs to 13 residues. Germline V gene lookup returns CDR1 MDHEN and CDR2 SYDVKM. CDR3 loop: CASSYTGNYGYTF. DNA of the CDR3: TGTGCCAGCAGTTACACAGGGAACTATGGCTACACCTTC.

This clone was seen a few times. The chain employs TRBV28 and TRBJ2-2, with D perhaps TRBD2 (7 bases). This CDR3 is 15 amino acids long. Trimming cost V 3 bases and J 5 bases, with 13 bases left between them. Germline V gene sequence: CDR1 MDHEN, CDR2 SYDVKM. The DNA for the CDR3 is TGTGCCAGCAGTTTGCGGGGGCCACTTACCGGGGAGCTGTTTTTT. It encodes CASSLRGPLTGELFF.

J is TRBJ1-3 and V is TRBV4-1; 7 nucleotides align to TRBD1. The germline V gene encodes CDR1 MGHRA and CDR2 YSYEKL. V lost 4 bases to trimming and J lost 4 bases; unmatched junction nucleotides: 7. The CDR3 contains 15 residues. CDR3: CASSLQPGQGNTIYF. The CDR3 bases are TGCGCCAGCAGCCTTCAACCGGGACAGGGAAACACCATATATTTT.

This clone was seen more than once but under ten times. The V call is TRBV6-5, the J call TRBJ2-1; 7 bases map to TRBD1. Germline assignment: CDR1 MNHEY and CDR2 SVGAGI. With 2 bases clipped from V and 6 bases from J, the junction kept 7 bases outside the gene matches. This CDR3 spans 15 amino acids. CDR3 protein: CASSYTRDSINEQFF. The CDR3 DNA reads as TGTGCCAGCAGTTACACCCGGGACAGCATCAATGAGCAGTTCTTC.

The chain carries TRBV7-9 and TRBJ2-1, with D maybe TRBD1 (5 bases). Germline values: CDR1 SEHNR, CDR2 FQNEAQ (reference sequence). This CDR3 has 14 amino acids. Trimming shortened V by 0 bases and J by 12 bases, and 15 bases separated the two germline ends. CDR3 DNA: TGTGCCAGCAGCTTAGCCCATGACAGACGCGGGCAGTTCTTC. Its translation is CASSLAHDRRGQFF. Based on the CDR3 plus reference TRBV7-9 and TRBJ2-1, the full variable domain is DTGVSQNPRHKITKRGQNVTFRCDPISEHNRLYWYRQTLGQGPEFLTYFQNEAQLEKSRLLSDRFSAERPKGSFSTLEIQRTEQGDSAMYLCASSLAHDRRGQFFGPGTRLTVL.

CDR3 DNA sequence: TGTGCCAGCAACGACCCCTTTCCAGGGGGAGAGACCCAGTACTTC. Translated, it gives CASNDPFPGGETQYF. This chain links TRBV2 with TRBJ2-5, with 7 bases lining up with TRBD1. Germline V gene lookup returns CDR1 SNHLY and CDR2 FYNNEI. Trimming removed 7 bases from V and 4 bases from J; junction bases left unmatched: 12. The CDR3 runs to 15 residues. The entire variable domain, with the rest obtained from reference TRBV2 and TRBJ2-5, is as follows: EPEVTQTPSHQVTQMGQEVILRCVPISNHLYFYWYRQILGQKVEFLVSFYNNEISEKSEIFDDQFSVERPDGSNFTLKIRSTKLEDSAMYFCASNDPFPGGETQYFGPGTRLLVL.

This clone was counted between two and nine times. The rearrangement joins TRBV30 to TRBJ1-5; 11 bases align to TRBD1. The germline CDR1 and CDR2 sequences are GTSNPN and SVGIG (reference sequence). V was clipped by 3 bases and J by 7 bases; unmatched bases: 14. This CDR3 has 17 residues. CDR3 sequence (DNA): TGTGCCTGGAGCCCTGGGACAGGGGGAACCTGGGGGCAGCCCCAGCATTTT. As protein: CAWSPGTGGTWGQPQHF.

This clone was seen a handful of times. This chain uses TRBV4-1 with TRBJ2-3; 10 bases match TRBD2. Germline loops: CDR1 MGHRA, CDR2 YSYEKL. CDR3 length: 15 residues. Trimming removed 2 bases from V and 5 bases from J; junction bases left unmatched: 4. Written as DNA, the CDR3 is TGCGCCAGCAGCCAAACAGGACTAGCGGAAGATACGCAGTATTTT. It codes for CASSQTGLAEDTQYF.